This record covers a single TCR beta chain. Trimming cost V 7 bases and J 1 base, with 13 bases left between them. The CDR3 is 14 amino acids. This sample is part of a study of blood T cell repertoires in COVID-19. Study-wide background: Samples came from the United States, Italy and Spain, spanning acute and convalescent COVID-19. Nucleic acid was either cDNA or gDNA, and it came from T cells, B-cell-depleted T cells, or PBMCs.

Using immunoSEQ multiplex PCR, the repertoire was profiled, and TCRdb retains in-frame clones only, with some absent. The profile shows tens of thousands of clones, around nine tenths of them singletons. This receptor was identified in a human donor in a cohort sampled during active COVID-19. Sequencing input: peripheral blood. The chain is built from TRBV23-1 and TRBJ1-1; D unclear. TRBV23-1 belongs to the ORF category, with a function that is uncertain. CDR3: CASTPTGWNTEAFF. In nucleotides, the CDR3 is TGCGCCAGCACTCCCACCGGGTGGAACACTGAAGCTTTCTTT.